The 26 T cell receptor beta chains below all came from one sample that was sequenced in a study of shared clonotypes between healthy human individuals. Repertoires were generated with immunoSEQ multiplex PCR, while TCRdb's copy carries only in-frame clones and drops some. The data contain 1.6 million or so clones, around 98.5% of them singletons. The material sequenced was naive CD4+ T cells sorted from blood. The subset: CD45RA+ positively selected. The receptors shown here come from a man younger than 40 in good health.

The chain couples TRBV9 to TRBJ2-3, with D uncertain. The CDR3 consists of 14 residues. Trimming took off 0 bases at V and 2 bases at J, with 7 bases between the two ends. Germline CDR1 reads SGDLS; CDR2 reads YYNGEE. The CDR3 nucleotides read TGTGCCAGCAGCGTAGGCGCGTACACAGATACGCAGTATTTT. Protein: CASSVGAYTDTQYF.

The gene calls are TRBV19 and TRBJ1-2; tentative D call: TRBD1 (6 bases). Germline-derived CDR1 and CDR2 are LNHDA and SQIVND (reference sequence). Trimming left V 2 bases short and J 6 bases short, with 10 bases between. CDR3 size: 13 residues. For the CDR3, the DNA is TGTGCCAGTAGTATAAGGGGGGCAGATGGCTACACCTTC. Protein product: CASSIRGADGYTF.

The chain links TRBV5-4 to TRBJ2-1, with 9 bases fitting TRBD2. V dropped 4 bases and J dropped 10; count of bases not matched to a gene: 9. Per germline, CDR1 SGHNT and CDR2 YYREEE (reference sequence). The CDR3 runs to 14 residues. In DNA form, the CDR3 reads TGTGCCAGCAGCCCTCTAGCGGGAAGCGGGGAGCAGTTCTTC. Its protein product is CASSPLAGSGEQFF.

The V call is TRBV6-1, the J call TRBJ2-7, with TRBD1 matching over 7 bases. This CDR3 region has 14 residues. The germline CDR1 and CDR2 sequences are MNHNS and SASEGT. V was pared by 4 bases and J by 3 bases, with 6 bases of the junction left unmatched. As DNA, the CDR3 is TGTGCCAGCAGTGTACAGGGGCCTCACTACGAGCAGTACTTC. Amino acids: CASSVQGPHYEQYF.

The chain uses TRBV7-2 and TRBJ2-7; D uncertain. The CDR3 has 16 residues. Germline CDR1 SGHTA, CDR2 FQGNSA. The V gene lost 2 bases and the J gene lost 0 bases, with 14 bases spanning the gap. The CDR3 loop is CASSLLVRLGSYEQYF. In DNA form, the CDR3 reads TGTGCCAGCAGCTTATTAGTGCGCTTGGGCTCCTACGAGCAGTACTTC. The full variable domain, rest sourced from reference TRBV7-2 and TRBJ2-7, is GAGVSQSPSNKVTEKGKDVELRCDPISGHTALYWYRQSLGQGLEFLIYFQGNSAPDKSGLPSDRFSAERTGGSVSTLTIQRTQQEDSAVYLCASSLLVRLGSYEQYFGPGTRLTVT.

The V and J genes are TRBV27 and TRBJ2-7; perhaps TRBD1 as D (5 bases). The ends were cut back, 2 bases at V and 0 bases at J, with 17 bases in the middle. The germline V gene has CDR1 MNHEY and CDR2 SMNVEV (reference sequence). The CDR3 runs to 17 residues. The CDR3, as DNA: TGTGCCAGCAGTTTAAAGGGGTTACAGAAAAGCTCCTACGAGCAGTACTTC. This encodes CASSLKGLQKSSYEQYF.

This clone was observed once. The chain couples TRBV15 to TRBJ2-3; D is possibly TRBD2 (5 bases). The germline V and J ends were trimmed by 4 bases and 0 bases, with 8 bases remaining between them. The CDR3 loop spans 14 amino acids. The germline gives CDR1 LNHNV, CDR2 YYDKDF (reference sequence). This CDR3 reads CATSTLESTDTQYF. Here the CDR3 DNA reads TGTGCCACCAGCACACTAGAGAGCACAGATACGCAGTATTTT.

J is TRBJ1-1 and V is TRBV29-1; no reliable D call. CDR1 and CDR2 (germline): SQVTM, ANQGSEA. Trimming pared 1 base from V and 1 base from J, leaving 7 bases between. The CDR3 consists of 13 residues. In nucleotides, the CDR3 is TGCAGCGTTGAAGGGCGGGGGAACACTGAAGCTTTCTTT. This gives the protein CSVEGRGNTEAFF.

The chain uses TRBV28 and TRBJ1-2; a weak D match, TRBD1 (6 bases). The V and J ends lost 8 bases and 9 bases respectively, with 13 bases between them. CDR1 is MDHEN, CDR2 SYDVKM, per germline. This CDR3 is 11 amino acids long. In nucleotides, the CDR3 is TGTGCCAGCGGGCCCCAGGGGCGCTACACCTTC. This gives the protein CASGPQGRYTF.

V is TRBV10-3 and J is TRBJ2-5, with 11 bases that match TRBD1. Unmatched junction bases numbered 5, after V lost 3 bases and J lost 5 bases. CDR3 length: 15 residues. The V gene's germline CDR1 is ENHRY and CDR2 SYGVKD. The CDR3 reads CAISEGQGARETQYF. The CDR3 DNA reads TGTGCCATCAGTGAAGGACAGGGGGCGCGGGAGACCCAGTACTTC.

The chain joins TRBV2 to TRBJ1-1, with unresolved D. CDR3 length: 15 residues. V lost 5 bases, J lost 0 bases, and 13 bases lay in between. Germline lookup yields CDR1 SNHLY and CDR2 FYNNEI. The CDR3 loop reads CASSWPASMNTEAFF. DNA for the CDR3: TGTGCCAGCAGTTGGCCAGCCTCAATGAACACTGAAGCTTTCTTT. Based on the CDR3 plus reference TRBV2 and TRBJ1-1, the full variable domain is EPEVTQTPSHQVTQMGQEVILRCVPISNHLYFYWYRQILGQKVEFLVSFYNNEISEKSEIFDDQFSVERPDGSNFTLKIRSTKLEDSAMYFCASSWPASMNTEAFFGQGTRLTVV.

The V and J genes are TRBV6-6 and TRBJ1-5; D gene uncertain. The V and J ends lost 7 bases and 6 bases respectively, with 13 bases between them. The V gene's germline CDR1 is MNHNY and CDR2 SVGAGI (reference sequence). This CDR3 contains 13 residues. DNA of the CDR3: TGTGCCAGCAAGGAAGGATTGCCTCAGCCCCAGCATTTT. It is translated as CASKEGLPQPQHF.

This clone was seen a single time. The CDR3 nucleotides read TGTGCCAGCAGCTTTCGACAGGGGGGCGAGCAGTACTTC. This translates into CASSFRQGGEQYF. The rearrangement links TRBV7-2 to TRBJ2-7, with 9 bases aligning to TRBD1. From germline, CDR1 is SGHTA and CDR2 FQGNSA. Trimming took 3 bases from V and 6 from J; bases not matched to a gene: 3. The CDR3 is made up of 13 amino acids.

V gene TRBV5-4 combines with J gene TRBJ2-2; no clear D. The V gene lost 3 bases and the J gene lost 7 bases, with 7 bases spanning the gap. Germline values: CDR1 SGHNT, CDR2 YYREEE (reference sequence). This CDR3 is built from 12 residues. The CDR3 sequence is CASSSQFGELFF. CDR3 DNA: TGTGCCAGCAGCTCCCAATTCGGGGAGCTGTTTTTT.

This sequence joins TRBV27 and TRBJ2-7, with 8 bases lining up with TRBD1. Per germline, CDR1 MNHEY and CDR2 SMNVEV (reference sequence). Unmatched junction bases numbered 13, after V lost 5 bases and J lost 7 bases. The CDR3 contains 15 residues. In DNA form, the CDR3 reads TGTGCCAGCAGTCCGGACAGGGCCTTTTCGGGGGAGCAGTACTTC. Its protein is CASSPDRAFSGEQYF.

The CDR3 region is CSVLLREGFNEQFF. CDR3 in DNA: TGCAGCGTTCTTCTGCGGGAGGGTTTCAATGAGCAGTTCTTC. V and J are TRBV29-1 and TRBJ2-1; 9 nucleotides line up with TRBD2. Germline lookup yields CDR1 SQVTM and CDR2 ANQGSEA. The ends lost 5 bases at V and 6 bases at J; junction bases unmatched: 8. The CDR3 is 14 amino acids.

The rearrangement uses TRBV27 and TRBJ1-2; D is ambiguous. The CDR3 covers 13 residues. The germline V and J ends were trimmed by 2 bases and 5 bases, with 9 bases remaining between them. Germline lookup yields CDR1 MNHEY and CDR2 SMNVEV (reference sequence). The CDR3 region has the DNA TGTGCCAGCAGTTTAGTGGGATCGTATGGCTACACCTTC. This sequence encodes CASSLVGSYGYTF.

This chain connects TRBV2 to TRBJ2-7; TRBD1 matches at 10 bases. With V trimmed by 6 bases and J by 3 bases, 11 bases remained unmatched. Germline CDR1 and CDR2: SNHLY and FYNNEI. The CDR3 is 16 amino acids. This CDR3 is CASRPSPRDRGYEQYF. DNA of the CDR3: TGTGCCAGCAGACCCTCACCCCGGGACAGGGGCTACGAGCAGTACTTC.

J is TRBJ2-3 and V is TRBV6-1, with 9 bases that match TRBD1. Germline V CDR1 and CDR2: MNHNS, SASEGT. V lost 4 bases, J lost 2 bases, and 10 bases stayed unmatched. This CDR3 comprises 17 residues. The CDR3 coding sequence is TGTGCCAGCAGTGTCCCGAGGGGACAGGGTGCCACAGATACGCAGTATTTT. Protein sequence: CASSVPRGQGATDTQYF.

V and J are TRBV28 and TRBJ2-7; 11 bases match TRBD2. The CDR3 extends over 18 amino acids. V lost 5 bases and J lost 2; bases outside the gene matches: 14. Germline lookup yields CDR1 MDHEN and CDR2 SYDVKM. The CDR3, as DNA: TGTGCCAGCAGTGATCAGATAGCGGGAGGGCCGATTACCTACGAGCAGTACTTC. Encoded protein: CASSDQIAGGPITYEQYF.

This sequence joins TRBV5-1 and TRBJ2-5, with 7 positions matching TRBD1. The trim removed 6 bases at V and 1 base at J, leaving 6 bases unmatched. The CDR3 totals 14 residues. Per germline, CDR1 SGHRS and CDR2 YFSETQ. The CDR3 nucleotides read TGCGCCAGCAAATCCGGGACAGCCCAAGAGACCCAGTACTTC. It codes for CASKSGTAQETQYF.

This chain joins TRBV6-1 and TRBJ2-7; 8 bases align to TRBD2. V shed 5 bases and J 5 bases; nucleotides not matched to a gene: 5. The CDR3 has 13 amino acids. Germline V CDR1 and CDR2: MNHNS, SASEGT. The CDR3 bases are TGTGCCAGCAGTAGCGGGAGAGCCAACGAGCAGTACTTC. This sequence encodes CASSSGRANEQYF.

The V and J genes are TRBV14 and TRBJ2-7, with a possible D match to TRBD2 (5 bases). Germline CDR1 reads SGHDN; CDR2 reads FVKESK. CDR3 length: 13 amino acids. The V gene lost 4 bases and the J gene lost 4 bases, with 11 bases spanning the gap. The DNA of the CDR3 is TGTGCCAGCAGCCCAGGACTTACTTACGAGCAGTACTTC. It encodes CASSPGLTYEQYF.

The chain has TRBV4-2 and TRBJ2-3; 12 nucleotides align to TRBD2. Germline V lookup: CDR1 LGHNA, CDR2 YNFKEQ. The V segment lost 1 base and the J segment 0 bases; nucleotides outside the gene matches: 2. This CDR3 contains 17 residues. CDR3 residues: CASSQALAGGSTDTQYF. CDR3 in DNA: TGTGCCAGCAGCCAAGCCCTAGCGGGAGGGAGCACAGATACGCAGTATTTT.

A remark on this clone: The same CDR3 arises from other DNA sequences in this sample as well. The J gene is TRBJ2-1, the V gene TRBV7-9, with D tentatively TRBD1 (5 bases). The germline V gene has CDR1 SEHNR and CDR2 FQNEAQ (reference sequence). The CDR3 runs to 13 residues. Trimming shortened V by 5 bases and J by 4 bases, and 9 bases separated the two germline ends. CDR3: CASSPRQYNEQFF. The CDR3, as DNA: TGTGCCAGCAGCCCCCGACAGTACAATGAGCAGTTCTTC.

The chain recombines TRBV28 with TRBJ2-7, with D possibly TRBD2 on 6 matching bases. The CDR3 has 15 amino acids. Trimming cost V 5 bases and J 6 bases, with 20 bases left between them. Per germline, CDR1 MDHEN and CDR2 SYDVKM. CDR3 protein: CASSAKRVLSREQYF. In DNA, the CDR3 is TGTGCCAGCAGTGCTAAGCGGGTGCTTTCTCGCGAGCAGTACTTC.